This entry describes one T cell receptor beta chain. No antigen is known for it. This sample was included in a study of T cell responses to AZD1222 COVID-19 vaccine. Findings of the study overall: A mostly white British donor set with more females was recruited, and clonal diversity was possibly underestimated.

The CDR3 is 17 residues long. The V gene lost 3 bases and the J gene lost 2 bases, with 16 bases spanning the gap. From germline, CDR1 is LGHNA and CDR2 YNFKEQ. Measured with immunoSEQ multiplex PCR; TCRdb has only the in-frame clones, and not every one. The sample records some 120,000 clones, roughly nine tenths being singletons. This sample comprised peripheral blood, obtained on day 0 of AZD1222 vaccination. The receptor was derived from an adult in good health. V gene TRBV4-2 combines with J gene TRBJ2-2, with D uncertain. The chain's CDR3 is CASSQLTVYLNTGELFF. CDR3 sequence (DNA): TGTGCCAGCAGCCAGTTAACGGTCTACCTAAACACCGGGGAGCTGTTTTTT.